The 7 T cell receptor beta chains below come from one sample, sequenced in a study of neoadjuvant anti-PD-1 for oral cavity cancer. Time point of the sample: after neoadjuvant nivolumab, at surgical resection. Sequencing used immunoSEQ multiplex PCR; TCRdb keeps in-frame clones, though not all of them. The sample lists 68,000 or so clones; roughly 84% were seen once. The specimen comprised PBMCs, sampled after nivolumab (anti-PD-1) treatment. The receptors stem from a person between 35 and 79 years old with oral cavity squamous cell carcinoma.

The chain has TRBV11-3 and TRBJ2-7; D perhaps matches TRBD1 (6 bases). The CDR3 sequence is 13 residues long. Germline V gene sequence: CDR1 SGHNT, CDR2 YENEEA. Trimming pared 5 bases from V and 7 bases from J, leaving 15 bases between. The CDR3 reads CASSLGGAREQYF. CDR3 nucleotides: TGTGCCAGCAGCCTAGGGGGTGCGCGAGAGCAGTACTTC.

This clone has a handful of counts. The rearrangement links TRBV2 to TRBJ2-7; D is undetermined. Germline CDR1 reads SNHLY; CDR2 reads FYNNEI. CDR3 length: 12 amino acids. The V and J ends lost 2 bases and 3 bases respectively, with 5 bases between them. The CDR3 sequence: CASSEMDYEQYF. The DNA for the CDR3 is TGTGCCAGCAGTGAAATGGACTACGAGCAGTACTTC.

This clone occurred many times. The rearrangement uses TRBV6-1 and TRBJ1-5, with 9 positions matching TRBD1. Germline V gives CDR1 MNHNS, CDR2 SASEGT. V trimming: 6 bases; J trimming: 6 bases; junction bases outside the gene matches: 3. CDR3 length equals 13 residues. The CDR3 nucleotides are TGTGCCAGCAGCGTGACAGGGGGTCAGCCCCAGCATTTT. This gives the protein CASSVTGGQPQHF.

The chain recombines TRBV5-4 with TRBJ2-5; 10 bases match TRBD2. This CDR3 is built from 15 residues. From germline, CDR1 is SGHNT and CDR2 YYREEE (reference sequence). The junction had 4 bases not matched to a gene; V was cut back by 4 bases and J by 1 base. The chain's CDR3 is CASSRSGRPQETQYF. The DNA for the CDR3 is TGTGCCAGCAGCCGTAGCGGGAGGCCCCAAGAGACCCAGTACTTC.

This clone occurred once. The V call is TRBV30, the J call TRBJ2-3; D not certain. Trimming removed 0 bases at V and 4 bases at J, with 8 bases between. CDR1 GTSNPN and CDR2 SVGIG come from the germline V gene (reference sequence). This CDR3 has 13 residues. As DNA, the CDR3 is TGTGCCTGGAGTGTGATTAAGGCAGATACGCAGTATTTT. It yields the protein CAWSVIKADTQYF.

The chain employs TRBV6-5 and TRBJ1-4; D remains unclear. CDR1 is MNHEY and CDR2 is SVGAGI in the germline V gene. Trimming shortened V by 4 bases and J by 3 bases, and 9 bases separated the two germline ends. The CDR3 extends over 14 amino acids. DNA of the CDR3: TGTGCCAGCAGTTCCTCGGCCGCTAATGAAAAACTGTTTTTT. It encodes CASSSSAANEKLFF.

The chain recombines TRBV11-2 with TRBJ2-5; 7 nucleotides align to TRBD1. The CDR3 is 15 amino acids. The germline V gene has CDR1 SGHAT and CDR2 FQNNGV. Trimming removed 5 bases from V and 5 bases from J; junction bases left unmatched: 11. The CDR3 bases are TGTGCCAGCAGCCGAATAGGGGGCGGTACGGAGACCCAGTACTTC. Protein sequence: CASSRIGGGTETQYF.